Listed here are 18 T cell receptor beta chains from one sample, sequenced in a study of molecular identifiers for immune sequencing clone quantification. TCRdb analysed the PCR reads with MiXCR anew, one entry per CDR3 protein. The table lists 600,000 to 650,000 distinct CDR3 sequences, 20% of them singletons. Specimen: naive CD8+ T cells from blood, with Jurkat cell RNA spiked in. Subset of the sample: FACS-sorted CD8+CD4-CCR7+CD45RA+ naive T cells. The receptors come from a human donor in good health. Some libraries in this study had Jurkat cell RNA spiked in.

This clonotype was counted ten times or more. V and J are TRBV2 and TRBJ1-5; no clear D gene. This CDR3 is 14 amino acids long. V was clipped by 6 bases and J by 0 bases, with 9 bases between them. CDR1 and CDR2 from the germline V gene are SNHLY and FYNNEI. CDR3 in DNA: TGTGCCAGCAGGGACGGATATAGCAATCAGCCCCAGCATTTT. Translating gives CASRDGYSNQPQHF.

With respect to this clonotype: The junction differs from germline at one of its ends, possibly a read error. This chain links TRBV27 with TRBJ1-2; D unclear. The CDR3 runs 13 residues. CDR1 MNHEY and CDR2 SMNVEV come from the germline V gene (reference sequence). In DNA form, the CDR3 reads TGTGCCAGCAGTCCCAGGTTAAAGCTTGGCTGCACCTTC. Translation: CASSPRLKLGCTF.

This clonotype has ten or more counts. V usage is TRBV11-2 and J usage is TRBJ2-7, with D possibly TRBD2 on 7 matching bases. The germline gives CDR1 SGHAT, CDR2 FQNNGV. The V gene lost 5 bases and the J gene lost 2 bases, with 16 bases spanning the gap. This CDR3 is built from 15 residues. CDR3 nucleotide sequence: TGTGCCAGCAGCAAACGGGGGGCCAGGGCCTACGAGCAGTACTTC. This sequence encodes CASSKRGARAYEQYF.

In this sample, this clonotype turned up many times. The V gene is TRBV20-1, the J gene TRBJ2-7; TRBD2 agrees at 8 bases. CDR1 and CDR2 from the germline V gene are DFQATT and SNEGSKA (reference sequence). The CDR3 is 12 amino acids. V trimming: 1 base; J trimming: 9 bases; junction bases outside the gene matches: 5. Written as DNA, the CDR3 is TGCAGTGCTAGAGGTTCGGGGGGGAGGCAGTACTTC. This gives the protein CSARGSGGRQYF.

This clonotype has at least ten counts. In nucleotides, the CDR3 is TGCAGCGTTGGCGTACAACCGAACACCGGGGAGCTGTTTTTT. Amino acids: CSVGVQPNTGELFF. The rearrangement uses TRBV29-1 and TRBJ2-2; D uncertain. V dropped 4 bases and J dropped 0 bases, with 9 bases sitting between them. Per the germline V gene, CDR1 is SQVTM and CDR2 is ANQGSEA. CDR3 size: 14 residues.

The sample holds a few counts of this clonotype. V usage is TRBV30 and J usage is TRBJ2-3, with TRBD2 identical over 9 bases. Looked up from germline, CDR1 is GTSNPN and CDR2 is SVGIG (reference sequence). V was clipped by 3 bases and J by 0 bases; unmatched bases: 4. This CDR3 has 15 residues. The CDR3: CAWSRGGASTDTQYF. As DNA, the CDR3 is TGTGCCTGGAGCCGCGGGGGGGCTAGCACAGATACGCAGTATTTT. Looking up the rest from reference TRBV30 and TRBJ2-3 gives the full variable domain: SQTIHQWPATLVQPVGSPLSLECTVEGTSNPNLYWYRQAAGRGLQLLFYSVGIGQISSEVPQNLSASRPQDRQFILSSKKLLLSDSGFYLCAWSRGGASTDTQYFGPGTRLTVL.

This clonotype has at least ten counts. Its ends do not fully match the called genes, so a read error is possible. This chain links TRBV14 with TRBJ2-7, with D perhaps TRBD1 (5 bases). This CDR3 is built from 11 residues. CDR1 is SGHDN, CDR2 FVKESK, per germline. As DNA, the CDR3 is TGCGCCAGCAGCCAGGGCCCTGAGCAGTACTTC. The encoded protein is CASSQGPEQYF. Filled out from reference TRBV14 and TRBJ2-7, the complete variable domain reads EAGVTQFPSHSVIEKGQTVTLRCDPISGHDNLYWYRRVMGKEIKFLLHFVKESKQDESGMPNNRFLAERTGGTYSTLKVQPAELEDSGVYFCASSQGPEQYFGPGTRLTVT.

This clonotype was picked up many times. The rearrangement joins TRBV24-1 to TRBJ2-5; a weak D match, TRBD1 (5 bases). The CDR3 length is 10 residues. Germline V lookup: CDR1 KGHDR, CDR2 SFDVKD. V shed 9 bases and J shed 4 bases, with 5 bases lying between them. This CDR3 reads CATQGETQYF. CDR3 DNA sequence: TGTGCCACCCAGGGAGAGACCCAGTACTTC.

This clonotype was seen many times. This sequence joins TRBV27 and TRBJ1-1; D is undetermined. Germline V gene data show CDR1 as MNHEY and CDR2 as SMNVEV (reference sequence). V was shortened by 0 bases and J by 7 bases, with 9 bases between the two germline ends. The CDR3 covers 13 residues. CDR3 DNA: TGTGCCAGCAGTTTATCCCAGCCCTATGAAGCTTTCTTT. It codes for CASSLSQPYEAFF.

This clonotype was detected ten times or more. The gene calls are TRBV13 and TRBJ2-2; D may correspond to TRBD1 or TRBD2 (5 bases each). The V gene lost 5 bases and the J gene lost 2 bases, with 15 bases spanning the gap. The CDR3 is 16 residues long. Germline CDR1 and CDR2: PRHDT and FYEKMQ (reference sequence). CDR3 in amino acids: CASSGEGRFNTGELFF. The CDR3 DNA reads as TGTGCCAGCAGCGGAGAGGGACGCTTCAACACCGGGGAGCTGTTTTTT.

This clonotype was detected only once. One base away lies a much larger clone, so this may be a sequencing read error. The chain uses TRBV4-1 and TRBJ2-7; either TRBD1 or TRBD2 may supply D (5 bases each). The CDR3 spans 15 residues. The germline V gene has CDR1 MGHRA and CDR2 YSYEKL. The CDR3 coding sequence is TGCGCCGGCAGCCAAGATCCATGGGGGACCTACGAGCAGTACTTC. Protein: CAGSQDPWGTYEQYF.

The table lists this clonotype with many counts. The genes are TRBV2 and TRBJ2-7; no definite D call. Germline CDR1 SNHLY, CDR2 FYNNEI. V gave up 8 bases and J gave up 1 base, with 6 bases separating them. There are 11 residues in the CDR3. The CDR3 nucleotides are TGTGCCAGCGACGGGTCCTACGAGCAGTACTTC. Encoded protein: CASDGSYEQYF.

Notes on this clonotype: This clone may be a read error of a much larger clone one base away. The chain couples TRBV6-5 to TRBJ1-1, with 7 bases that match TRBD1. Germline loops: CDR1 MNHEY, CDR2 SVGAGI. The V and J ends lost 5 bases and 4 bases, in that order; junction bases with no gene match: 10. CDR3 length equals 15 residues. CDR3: CASSPGQGGTTEAFF. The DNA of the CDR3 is TGTGCCAGCAGTCCCGGGCAGGGGGGCACCACTGAAGCTTTCTTT.

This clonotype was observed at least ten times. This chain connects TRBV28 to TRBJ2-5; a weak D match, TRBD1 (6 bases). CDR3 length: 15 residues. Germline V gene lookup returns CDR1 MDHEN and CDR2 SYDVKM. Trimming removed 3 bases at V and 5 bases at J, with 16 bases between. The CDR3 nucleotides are TGTGCCAGCAGTTTTAAGGGGGAAACGAAGGAGACCCAGTACTTC. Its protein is CASSFKGETKETQYF.

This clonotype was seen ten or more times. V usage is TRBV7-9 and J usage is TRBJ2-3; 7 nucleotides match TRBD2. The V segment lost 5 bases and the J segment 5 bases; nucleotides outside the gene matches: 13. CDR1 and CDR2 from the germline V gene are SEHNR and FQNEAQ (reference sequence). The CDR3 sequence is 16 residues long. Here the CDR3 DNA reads TGTGCCAGCAGCCACCTGCAAGCGGGGAGCTTAGATACGCAGTATTTT. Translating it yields CASSHLQAGSLDTQYF.

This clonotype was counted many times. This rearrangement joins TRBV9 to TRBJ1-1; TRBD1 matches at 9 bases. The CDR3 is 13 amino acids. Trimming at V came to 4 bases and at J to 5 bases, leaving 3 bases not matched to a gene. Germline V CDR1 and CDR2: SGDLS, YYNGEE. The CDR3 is CASSTGGRTEAFF. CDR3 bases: TGTGCCAGCAGCACAGGGGGCCGGACTGAAGCTTTCTTT.

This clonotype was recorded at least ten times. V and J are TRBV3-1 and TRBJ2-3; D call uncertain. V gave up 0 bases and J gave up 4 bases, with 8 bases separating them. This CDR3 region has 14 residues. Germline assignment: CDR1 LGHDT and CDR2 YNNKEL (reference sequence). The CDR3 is CASSQDSRSDTQYF. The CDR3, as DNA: TGTGCCAGCAGCCAAGATTCCCGGTCAGATACGCAGTATTTT.

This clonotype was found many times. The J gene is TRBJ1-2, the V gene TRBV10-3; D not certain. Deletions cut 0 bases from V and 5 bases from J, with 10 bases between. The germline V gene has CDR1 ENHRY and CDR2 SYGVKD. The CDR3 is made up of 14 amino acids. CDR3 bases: TGTGCCATCAGTGAGTCGGGCCAGAGTTATGGCTACACCTTC. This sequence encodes CAISESGQSYGYTF.